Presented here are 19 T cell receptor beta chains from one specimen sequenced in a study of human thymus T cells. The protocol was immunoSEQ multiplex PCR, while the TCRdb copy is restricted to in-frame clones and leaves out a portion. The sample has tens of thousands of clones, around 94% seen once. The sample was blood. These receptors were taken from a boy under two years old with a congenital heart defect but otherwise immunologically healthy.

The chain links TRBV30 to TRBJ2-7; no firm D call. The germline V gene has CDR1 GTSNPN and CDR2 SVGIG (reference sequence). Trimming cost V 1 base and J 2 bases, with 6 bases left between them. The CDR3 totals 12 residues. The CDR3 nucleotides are TGTGCCTGGAGTGGGCCTCCCTACGAGCAGTACTTC. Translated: CAWSGPPYEQYF.

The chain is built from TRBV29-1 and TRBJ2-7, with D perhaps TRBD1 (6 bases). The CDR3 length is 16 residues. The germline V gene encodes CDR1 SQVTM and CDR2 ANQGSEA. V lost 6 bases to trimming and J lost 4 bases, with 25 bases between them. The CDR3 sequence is CSVPGQMSPPAYEQYF. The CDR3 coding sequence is TGCAGCGTCCCGGGACAAATGTCCCCTCCAGCTTACGAGCAGTACTTC.

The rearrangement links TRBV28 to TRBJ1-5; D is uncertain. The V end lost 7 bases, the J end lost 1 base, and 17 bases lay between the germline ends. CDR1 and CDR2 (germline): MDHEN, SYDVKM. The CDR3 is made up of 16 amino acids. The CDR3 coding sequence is TGTGCCAGCACCCCGAAGGGAGGGTGGAGCAATCAGCCCCAGCATTTT. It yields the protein CASTPKGGWSNQPQHF.

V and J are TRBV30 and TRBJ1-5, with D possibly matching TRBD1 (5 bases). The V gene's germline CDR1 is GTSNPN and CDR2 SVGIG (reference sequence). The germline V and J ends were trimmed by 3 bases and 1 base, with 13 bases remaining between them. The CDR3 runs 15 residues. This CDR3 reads CAWRPPGMSNQPQHF. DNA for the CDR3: TGTGCCTGGAGGCCTCCAGGGATGAGCAATCAGCCCCAGCATTTT.

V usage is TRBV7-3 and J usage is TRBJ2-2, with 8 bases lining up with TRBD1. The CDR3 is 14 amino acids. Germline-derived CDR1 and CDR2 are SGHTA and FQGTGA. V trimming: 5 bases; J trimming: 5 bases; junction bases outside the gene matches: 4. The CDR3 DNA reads TGTGCCAGCAGCCGGGACAGGAGGACCGGGGAGCTGTTTTTT. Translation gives CASSRDRRTGELFF.

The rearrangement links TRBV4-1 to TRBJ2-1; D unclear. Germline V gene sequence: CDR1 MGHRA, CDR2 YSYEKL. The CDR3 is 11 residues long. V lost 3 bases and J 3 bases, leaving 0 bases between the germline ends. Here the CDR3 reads CASSHYNEQFF. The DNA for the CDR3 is TGCGCCAGCAGCCACTACAATGAGCAGTTCTTC.

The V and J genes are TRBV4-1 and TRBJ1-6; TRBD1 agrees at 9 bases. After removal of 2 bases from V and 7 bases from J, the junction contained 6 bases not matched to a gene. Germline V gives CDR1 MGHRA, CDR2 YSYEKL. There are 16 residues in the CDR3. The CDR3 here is CASSQLPGQGNSPLHF. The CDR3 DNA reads TGCGCCAGCAGCCAATTACCGGGACAGGGAAATTCACCCCTCCACTTT.

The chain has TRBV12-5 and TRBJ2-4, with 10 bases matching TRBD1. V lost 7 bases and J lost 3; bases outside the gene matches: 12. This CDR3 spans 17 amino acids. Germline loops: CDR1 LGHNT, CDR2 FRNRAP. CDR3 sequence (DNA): TGTGCTAGTGCCAGACAGGGGGCGGTTTTCGGCAAAAACATTCAGTACTTC. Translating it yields CASARQGAVFGKNIQYF.

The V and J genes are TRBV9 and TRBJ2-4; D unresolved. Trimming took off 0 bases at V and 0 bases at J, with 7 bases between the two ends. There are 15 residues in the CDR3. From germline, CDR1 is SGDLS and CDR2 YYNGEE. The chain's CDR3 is CASSVGVLAKNIQYF. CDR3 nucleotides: TGTGCCAGCAGCGTAGGAGTCTTAGCCAAAAACATTCAGTACTTC.

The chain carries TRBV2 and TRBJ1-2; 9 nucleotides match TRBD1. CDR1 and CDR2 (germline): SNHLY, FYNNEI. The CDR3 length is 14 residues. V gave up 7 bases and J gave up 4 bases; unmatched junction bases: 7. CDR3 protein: CASIGQGRIYGYTF. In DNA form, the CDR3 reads TGTGCCAGCATTGGACAGGGGCGGATCTATGGCTACACCTTC. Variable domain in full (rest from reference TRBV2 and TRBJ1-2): EPEVTQTPSHQVTQMGQEVILRCVPISNHLYFYWYRQILGQKVEFLVSFYNNEISEKSEIFDDQFSVERPDGSNFTLKIRSTKLEDSAMYFCASIGQGRIYGYTFGSGTRLTVV.

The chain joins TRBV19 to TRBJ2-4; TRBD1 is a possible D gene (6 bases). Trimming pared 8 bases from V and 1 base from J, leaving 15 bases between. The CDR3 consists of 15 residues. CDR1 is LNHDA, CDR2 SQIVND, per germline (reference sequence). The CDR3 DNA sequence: TGTGCCAGTGGATTCTTAGACAGGGCCAAAAACATTCAGTACTTC. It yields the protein CASGFLDRAKNIQYF.

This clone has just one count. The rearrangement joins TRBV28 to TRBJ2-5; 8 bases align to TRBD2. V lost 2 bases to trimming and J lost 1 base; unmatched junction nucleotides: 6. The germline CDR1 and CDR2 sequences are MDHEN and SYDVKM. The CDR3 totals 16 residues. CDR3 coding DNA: TGTGCCAGCAGTTTACGGCTAGCGGGTCTCCAAGAGACCCAGTACTTC. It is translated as CASSLRLAGLQETQYF. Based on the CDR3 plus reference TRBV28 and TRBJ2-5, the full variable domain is DVKVTQSSRYLVKRTGEKVFLECVQDMDHENMFWYRQDPGLGLRLIYFSYDVKMKEKGDIPEGYSVSREKKERFSLILESASTNQTSMYLCASSLRLAGLQETQYFGPGTRLLVL.

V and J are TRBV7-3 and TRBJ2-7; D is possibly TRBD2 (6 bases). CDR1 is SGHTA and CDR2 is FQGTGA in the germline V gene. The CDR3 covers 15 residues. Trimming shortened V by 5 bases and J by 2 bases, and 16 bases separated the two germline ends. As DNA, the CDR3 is TGTGCCAGCAGCCCCAAGGAGGGACCTACCTACGAGCAGTACTTC. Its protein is CASSPKEGPTYEQYF.

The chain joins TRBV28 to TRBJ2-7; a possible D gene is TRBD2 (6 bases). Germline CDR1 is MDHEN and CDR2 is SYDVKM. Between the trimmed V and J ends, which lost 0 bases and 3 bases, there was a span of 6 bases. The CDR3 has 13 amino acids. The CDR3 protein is CASSLWGGYEQYF. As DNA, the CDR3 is TGTGCCAGCAGTTTATGGGGGGGCTACGAGCAGTACTTC.

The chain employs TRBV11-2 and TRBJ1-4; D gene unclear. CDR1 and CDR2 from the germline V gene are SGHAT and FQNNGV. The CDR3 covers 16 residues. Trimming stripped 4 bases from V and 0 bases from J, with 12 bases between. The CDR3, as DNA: TGTGCCAGCAGCTGGGAGGCATGGGCAACTAATGAAAAACTGTTTTTT. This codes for CASSWEAWATNEKLFF.

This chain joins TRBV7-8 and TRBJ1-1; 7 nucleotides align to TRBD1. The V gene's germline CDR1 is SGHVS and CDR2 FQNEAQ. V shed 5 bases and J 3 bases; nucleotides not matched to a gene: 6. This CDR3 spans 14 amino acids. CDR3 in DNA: TGTGCCAGCAGCCAGGGGGGGAGGCACACTGAAGCTTTCTTT. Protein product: CASSQGGRHTEAFF.

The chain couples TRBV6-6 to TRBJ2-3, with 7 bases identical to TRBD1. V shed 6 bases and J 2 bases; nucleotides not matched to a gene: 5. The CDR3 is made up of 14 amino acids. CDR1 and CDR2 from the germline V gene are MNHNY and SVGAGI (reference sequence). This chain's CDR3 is CASSRDSHTDTQYF. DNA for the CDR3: TGTGCCAGCAGCCGGGACAGTCACACAGATACGCAGTATTTT.

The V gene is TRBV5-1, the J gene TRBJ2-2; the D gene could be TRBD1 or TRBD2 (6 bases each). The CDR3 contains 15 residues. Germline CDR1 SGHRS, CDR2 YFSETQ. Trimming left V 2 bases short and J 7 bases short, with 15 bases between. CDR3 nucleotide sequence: TGCGCCAGCAGCTTCGGGGGCTGGGTTGGCGGGGAGCTGTTTTTT. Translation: CASSFGGWVGGELFF.

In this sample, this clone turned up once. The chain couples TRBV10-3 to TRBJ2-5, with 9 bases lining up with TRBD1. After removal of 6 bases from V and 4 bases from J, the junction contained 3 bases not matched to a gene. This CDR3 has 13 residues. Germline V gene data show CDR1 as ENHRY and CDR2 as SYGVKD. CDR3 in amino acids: CAIRETGGETQYF. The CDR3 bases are TGTGCCATCAGGGAGACAGGGGGAGAGACCCAGTACTTC.